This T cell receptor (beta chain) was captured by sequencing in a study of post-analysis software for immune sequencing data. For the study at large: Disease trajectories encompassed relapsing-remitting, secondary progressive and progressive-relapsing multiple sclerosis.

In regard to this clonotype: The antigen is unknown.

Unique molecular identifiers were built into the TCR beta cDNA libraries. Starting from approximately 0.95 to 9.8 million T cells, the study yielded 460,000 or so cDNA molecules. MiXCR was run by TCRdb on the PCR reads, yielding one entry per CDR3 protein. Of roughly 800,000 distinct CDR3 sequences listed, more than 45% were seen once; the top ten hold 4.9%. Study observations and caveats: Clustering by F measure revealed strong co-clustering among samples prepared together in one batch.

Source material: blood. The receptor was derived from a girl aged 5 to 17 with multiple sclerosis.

The CDR3 reads CASSGEAASTDTQYF. The CDR3 DNA follows: TGTGCCAGCAGCGGAGAAGCAGCTAGCACAGATACGCAGTATTTT. This chain links TRBV9 with TRBJ2-3; D is unresolved. Germline CDR1 reads SGDLS; CDR2 reads YYNGEE. This CDR3 has 15 residues. Trimming took 3 bases from V and 0 from J, leaving 11 bases between them.